This TCR beta chain derives from a study of Graves' ophthalmopathy and Graves' hyperthyroidism. RNA transcripts yielded amplified TCR beta CDR3 regions. Second-round multiplex PCR came after a first-round RT-PCR that employed HTBI primers. TCRdb ran MiXCR on the multiplex PCR reads and lists one entry per CDR3 protein. Of 400,000 or so distinct CDR3 sequences listed, just over 15% are singletons. This clonotype was detected ten times or more. From germline, CDR1 is SGHDN and CDR2 FVKESK. V was cut by 0 bases and J by 3 bases, with 8 bases left in between. This CDR3 has 14 amino acids. The J gene is TRBJ1-2, the V gene TRBV14; D might be TRBD1 (5 bases). The sequenced material came from peripheral blood. The receptor was isolated from a woman younger than 30 with stable Graves' hyperthyroidism. CDR3 nucleotide sequence: TGTGCCAGCAGCCAAGATGGAGGGGACTATGGCTACACCTTC. Protein product: CASSQDGGDYGYTF.